The 7 T cell receptor beta chains reported below all come from one sample, sequenced in a study of T-cell memory formation after mild COVID-19. TCRdb re-analysed the 5' RACE reads in MiXCR, keeping a single row per CDR3 protein. The data hold more than 400,000 distinct CDR3 sequences, with roughly 18% observed a single time. Sequencing was performed on PBMCs or a T cell subset sorted from them (not recorded which). The source is an adult woman who had mild COVID-19 (a few samples of this study predate the infection). Cell type and time point are not known.

The J gene is TRBJ1-2, the V gene TRBV29-1; D may be TRBD1 (5 bases). The CDR3 is 14 amino acids. Trimming took 1 base from V and 5 from J, leaving 14 bases between them. CDR1 SQVTM and CDR2 ANQGSEA come from the germline V gene. DNA of the CDR3: TGCAGCGTTGAAGGGCAGGGTCTGTCTTATGGCTACACCTTC. Translating gives CSVEGQGLSYGYTF.

Only a few counts were recorded for this clonotype. The genes are TRBV5-1 and TRBJ2-3; 7 bases agree with TRBD2. Germline V CDR1 and CDR2: SGHRS, YFSETQ. V shed 0 bases and J 2 bases; nucleotides not matched to a gene: 3. The CDR3 is made up of 15 amino acids. The CDR3 DNA sequence: TGCGCCAGCAGCTTGGAAGCGGGATACACAGATACGCAGTATTTT. Translating gives CASSLEAGYTDTQYF.

This rearrangement joins TRBV6-1 to TRBJ1-1; D may be TRBD1 (5 bases). The CDR3 is 13 residues long. Germline V gene data show CDR1 as MNHNS and CDR2 as SASEGT. V lost 4 bases, J lost 3 bases, and 9 bases lay in between. The CDR3 region is CASSVSRDTEAFF. The CDR3 DNA sequence: TGTGCCAGCAGTGTCTCCAGGGACACTGAAGCTTTCTTT.

CDR3 amino acids: CASSRDAEGQPQHF. The CDR3 DNA is TGTGCCAGCAGTCGGGACGCCGAGGGTCAGCCCCAGCATTTT. This chain links TRBV6-5 with TRBJ1-5; D may be TRBD1 (5 bases). Per germline, CDR1 MNHEY and CDR2 SVGAGI. V gave up 5 bases and J gave up 6 bases, with 14 bases separating them. This CDR3 is 14 amino acids long.

This clonotype was counted a few times. The chain couples TRBV12-3 or TRBV12-4 to TRBJ2-2; D gene uncertain. CDR3 length: 17 residues. Trimming took off 6 bases at V and 5 bases at J, with 22 bases between the two ends. The CDR3 sequence is CASSTLHVASVTGELFF. In nucleotides, the CDR3 is TGTGCCAGCAGCACCCTTCACGTTGCTTCCGTTACCGGGGAGCTGTTTTTT.

This chain connects TRBV5-1 to TRBJ1-1, with a weak D call TRBD1 (6 bases). CDR1 is SGHRS and CDR2 is YFSETQ in the germline V gene. This CDR3 has 16 amino acids. V lost 0 bases to trimming and J lost 0 bases, with 12 bases between them. CDR3 DNA: TGCGCCAGCAGCTTGGACAGGGCCAATATGAACACTGAAGCTTTCTTT. Translating it yields CASSLDRANMNTEAFF. The full variable domain, rest sourced from reference TRBV5-1 and TRBJ1-1, is KAGVTQTPRYLIKTRGQQVTLSCSPISGHRSVSWYQQTPGQGLQFLFEYFSETQRNKGNFPGRFSGRQFSNSRSEMNVSTLELGDSALYLCASSLDRANMNTEAFFGQGTRLTVV.

In this sample, this clonotype turned up a few times. The CDR3 here is CSAKGQPHYEQYF. The CDR3 DNA sequence: TGCAGTGCTAAGGGACAGCCTCACTACGAGCAGTACTTC. This sequence joins TRBV20-1 and TRBJ2-7; 7 bases agree with TRBD1. CDR3 length: 13 residues. CDR1 and CDR2 (germline): DFQATT, SNEGSKA (reference sequence). Trimming at V came to 4 bases and at J to 3 bases, leaving 6 bases not matched to a gene.